This entry features one T cell receptor beta chain sequence. Generated by immunoSEQ multiplex PCR, the TCRdb table keeps only in-frame clones and is missing some. The sample consists of about 120,000 clones, approximately 94% of them appearing once. This specimen belongs to a study of T cell responses to AZD1222 COVID-19 vaccine. The CDR3 spans 13 residues. Germline CDR1 reads MNHEY; CDR2 reads SMNVEV (reference sequence). J lost 8 bases, V lost 3 bases, and 5 bases had no gene match. J is TRBJ1-2 and V is TRBV27, with 8 bases matching TRBD1. The receptor's source is an adult who received the AZD1222 COVID-19 vaccine. Sample: peripheral blood, taken 28 days after the second AZD1222 dose. CDR3 DNA: TGTGCCAGCAGTTTGCAGGGGGCGGGGGGCTACACCTTC. Translation: CASSLQGAGGYTF.